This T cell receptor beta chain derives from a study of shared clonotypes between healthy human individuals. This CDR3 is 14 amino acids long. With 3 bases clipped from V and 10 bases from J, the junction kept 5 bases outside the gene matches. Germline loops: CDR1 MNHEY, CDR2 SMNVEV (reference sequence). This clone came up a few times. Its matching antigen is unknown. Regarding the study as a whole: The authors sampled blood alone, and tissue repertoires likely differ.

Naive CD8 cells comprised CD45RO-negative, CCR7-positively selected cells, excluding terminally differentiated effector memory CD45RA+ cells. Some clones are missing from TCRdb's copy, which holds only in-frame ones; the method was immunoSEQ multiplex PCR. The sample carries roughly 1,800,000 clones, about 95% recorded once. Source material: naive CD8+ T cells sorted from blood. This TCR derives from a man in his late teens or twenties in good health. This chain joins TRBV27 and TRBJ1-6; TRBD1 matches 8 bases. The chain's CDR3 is CASSFLQGGSPLHF. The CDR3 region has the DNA TGTGCCAGCAGTTTTTTACAGGGGGGCTCACCCCTCCACTTT.